The 13 T cell receptor beta chains in this list originate from one sample, sequenced in a study of T-cell memory formation after mild COVID-19 (dated by TCRdb to the early 2020s). The library was obtained by 5' RACE. The instrument was an Illumina NovaSeq 6000. The public reads were reprocessed in TCRdb via fastp at Q25 and MiXCR, keeping in-frame beta chains. One record per CDR3 amino acid sequence lists the most common genes and DNA. The table for this sample lists around 250,000 distinct CDR3 sequences; approximately 16% of them were counted only once. The ten largest clones represent 22% of the sample. Material for sequencing was PBMCs or a T cell subset sorted from them (not recorded which). The receptor set was obtained from a man between 18 and 35 years old who had mild COVID-19 (a few samples of this study predate the infection). The sample titles of this study are shuffled in the database, so cell type and time point are left out; the donor was told from shared clones.

The chain couples TRBV6-1 to TRBJ1-6; perhaps TRBD1 as D (5 bases). This CDR3 comprises 17 residues. Trimming cost V 6 bases and J 5 bases, with 20 bases left between them. Per the germline V gene, CDR1 is MNHNS and CDR2 is SASEGT. The CDR3 DNA is TGTGCCAGCAGCCGGGACTGGCTTAATATGGATAATTCACCCCTCCACTTT. Its translation is CASSRDWLNMDNSPLHF.

The chain couples TRBV7-2 to TRBJ2-1, with 12 bases lining up with TRBD2. Germline V gives CDR1 SGHTA, CDR2 FQGNSA. The CDR3 consists of 13 residues. Trimming cost V 7 bases and J 15 bases; bases outside gene matches: 10. In DNA form, the CDR3 reads TGTGCCAGCATCACTAGCGGGGGGACGGGGCCGTTCTTC. Protein sequence: CASITSGGTGPFF.

This clonotype is labeled as medium-sized. V is TRBV6-2 or TRBV6-3 and J is TRBJ1-5; possible D gene TRBD1, 6 bases. In germline, CDR1 is MNHEY, CDR2 SVGEGT. The CDR3 consists of 14 residues. V was shortened by 5 bases and J by 2 bases, with 10 bases between the two germline ends. In nucleotides, the CDR3 is TGTGCCAGCAGTGCAGGGGCAGGCAATCAGCCCCAGCATTTT. Encoded protein: CASSAGAGNQPQHF.

This chain connects TRBV15 to TRBJ1-6; TRBD1 aligns across 8 bases. The CDR3 consists of 14 residues. Trimming cost V 0 bases and J 14 bases; bases outside gene matches: 6. CDR1 is LNHNV, CDR2 YYDKDF, per germline (reference sequence). The CDR3: CATSRDRDRISLHF. CDR3 coding DNA: TGTGCCACCAGCAGAGATAGGGACAGGATCTCCCTCCACTTT.

The CDR3 protein is CASSQVGGELFF. DNA for the CDR3: TGCGCCAGCAGCCAAGTTGGCGGGGAGCTGTTTTTT. The chain links TRBV4-1 to TRBJ2-2; D is unresolved. The V and J ends lost 1 base and 7 bases respectively, with 4 bases between them. CDR1 is MGHRA and CDR2 is YSYEKL in the germline V gene. The CDR3 is 12 amino acids.

The CDR3 region has the DNA TGTGCCAGCAGCGCGGGACAAGAGAATTCACCCCTCCACTTT. Its protein product is CASSAGQENSPLHF. V and J are TRBV7-2 and TRBJ1-6; D might be TRBD1 (6 bases). The germline V and J ends were trimmed by 5 bases and 7 bases, with 12 bases remaining between them. This CDR3 is built from 14 residues. Germline assignment: CDR1 SGHTA and CDR2 FQGNSA.

This clonotype was picked up many times. The chain employs TRBV7-7 and TRBJ1-1; 9 bases are a match to TRBD1. This CDR3 spans 13 amino acids. Trimming removed 5 bases from V and 4 bases from J; junction bases left unmatched: 2. CDR1 is SSHAT, CDR2 FNYEAQ, per germline (reference sequence). Here the CDR3 reads CASSVDRGTEAFF. As DNA, the CDR3 is TGTGCCAGCAGCGTGGACAGGGGCACTGAAGCTTTCTTT.

V is TRBV27 and J is TRBJ2-4, with D possibly TRBD2 on 6 matching bases. The length of the CDR3 is 16 residues. The germline V gene has CDR1 MNHEY and CDR2 SMNVEV (reference sequence). Trimming left V 0 bases short and J 7 bases short, with 16 bases between. The CDR3 bases are TGTGCCAGCAGTTTATCGACGTCTGGGGGGTGGAACATTCAGTACTTC. This codes for CASSLSTSGGWNIQYF.

In this sample, this clonotype turned up a few times. The chain employs TRBV6-1 and TRBJ1-4; possibly TRBD1 for D (5 bases). Trimming cost V 0 bases and J 7 bases, with 9 bases left between them. The V gene's germline CDR1 is MNHNS and CDR2 SASEGT. The CDR3 length is 14 residues. CDR3 loop: CASSEAPGPEKLFF. CDR3 sequence (DNA): TGTGCCAGCAGTGAAGCTCCAGGGCCTGAAAAACTGTTTTTT.

This clonotype was recorded a few times. The chain combines TRBV14 with TRBJ2-5, with D unclear. Looked up from germline, CDR1 is SGHDN and CDR2 is FVKESK. This CDR3 has 14 residues. The germline V and J ends were trimmed by 0 bases and 7 bases, with 12 bases remaining between them. The CDR3 protein is CASSQDLQEGTQYF. The CDR3 bases are TGTGCCAGCAGCCAAGATCTTCAGGAAGGGACCCAGTACTTC.

This clonotype was seen a few times. The rearrangement links TRBV20-1 to TRBJ1-5; weak D call: TRBD1 (6 bases). Germline-derived CDR1 and CDR2 are DFQATT and SNEGSKA (reference sequence). Trimming took off 3 bases at V and 2 bases at J, with 11 bases between the two ends. The CDR3 totals 14 residues. CDR3 in amino acids: CSARGARGNQPQHF. In DNA, the CDR3 is TGCAGTGCTAGGGGGGCGAGGGGCAATCAGCCCCAGCATTTT.

The rearrangement joins TRBV20-1 to TRBJ2-5; D could derive from TRBD1 or TRBD2 (7 bases each). Looked up from germline, CDR1 is DFQATT and CDR2 is SNEGSKA (reference sequence). This CDR3 is built from 15 residues. V was pared by 6 bases and J by 2 bases, with 19 bases between. The CDR3 loop reads CSAPPGGREQETQYF. CDR3 DNA: TGCAGTGCCCCACCAGGGGGGAGGGAACAAGAGACCCAGTACTTC.

This clonotype was counted many times. The chain uses TRBV5-1 and TRBJ2-7, with 9 bases aligning to TRBD2. After removal of 3 bases from V and 2 bases from J, the junction contained 9 bases not matched to a gene. From germline, CDR1 is SGHRS and CDR2 YFSETQ. The CDR3 covers 16 residues. The CDR3 region is CASSSNSGGIAYEQYF. The CDR3 nucleotides are TGCGCCAGCAGCTCGAATAGCGGGGGAATCGCCTACGAGCAGTACTTC. The variable domain in full, with the rest retrieved from reference TRBV5-1 and TRBJ2-7, is KAGVTQTPRYLIKTRGQQVTLSCSPISGHRSVSWYQQTPGQGLQFLFEYFSETQRNKGNFPGRFSGRQFSNSRSEMNVSTLELGDSALYLCASSSNSGGIAYEQYFGPGTRLTVT.